This T cell receptor beta chain was sequenced for a study of T cell changes during pregnancy in multiple sclerosis. The germline V and J ends were trimmed by 4 bases and 0 bases, with 10 bases remaining between them. The CDR3 length is 14 residues. Germline V gene lookup returns CDR1 SGHRS and CDR2 YFSETQ. This table comes from immunoSEQ multiplex PCR, and its TCRdb copy is limited to in-frame clones, with some not included. In the table there are fewer than 60,000 clones, more than 85% of which are singletons. This clone was seen just once. This material consisted of peripheral blood, taken after pregnancy. The V and J genes are TRBV5-1 and TRBJ1-2; maybe TRBD1 (6 bases). The TCR comes from a female donor in good health, enrolled as a control in a pregnancy study. The DNA for the CDR3 is TGCGCCAGCAGCCCGGACAGAACTAACTATGGCTACACCTTC. Translating it yields CASSPDRTNYGYTF.